This record covers a single TCR beta chain. This sample is drawn from a study of blood T cell repertoires in COVID-19. Across the whole study: Researchers got acute and convalescent COVID-19 samples from the United States, Italy and Spain. PBMCs, B-cell-depleted T cells, or T cells provided the cDNA or gDNA that made up the material.

In assigning cohorts, the study relied on participant-reported clinical history. Germline assignment: CDR1 SNHLY and CDR2 FYNNEI. Trimming removed 5 bases at V and 2 bases at J, with 9 bases between. The CDR3 length is 14 residues. Authors' analysis steps: Researchers report that nucleated cell counts were estimated from reference gene primer amplification. Measured with immunoSEQ multiplex PCR; TCRdb has only the in-frame clones, and not every one. V and J calls and clone size are those listed in that table; D and trimming were worked out from the DNA. In the table there are about 240,000 clones, 86% of which are singletons.

This TCR was recovered from a woman between 40 and 55 years old with acute COVID-19. Sequenced sample: PBMCs or T cells enriched from blood (not recorded which). This chain connects TRBV2 to TRBJ2-2; possible D gene TRBD2, 6 bases. The CDR3 DNA sequence: TGTGCCAGCAGTCTTAGCGGCAACACCGGGGAGCTGTTTTTT. This sequence encodes CASSLSGNTGELFF.